This T cell receptor (beta chain) came from a study of control samples from healthy donors and cancer patients. The table came from immunoSEQ multiplex PCR; TCRdb's copy has only in-frame clones and leaves some out. This sample has 150,000 or so clones, with over 85% found just once. CDR1 and CDR2 (germline): SGHNT, YYREEE (reference sequence). The CDR3 length is 13 residues. V shed 4 bases and J shed 0 bases, with 5 bases lying between them. The chain joins TRBV5-4 to TRBJ1-5; D is unresolved. Sequenced: blood. The sequence came from a man in his forties in good health. This chain's CDR3 is CASSRDSNQPQHF. The CDR3 bases are TGTGCCAGCAGCAGAGATAGCAATCAGCCCCAGCATTTT. The full variable domain, completed using reference TRBV5-4 and TRBJ1-5, is ETGVTQSPTHLIKTRGQQVTLRCSSQSGHNTVSWYQQALGQGPQFIFQYYREEENGRGNFPPRFSGLQFPNYSSELNVNALELDDSALYLCASSRDSNQPQHFGDGTRLSIL.